The T cell receptor (beta chain) under discussion was sequenced for a study of blood T cell repertoires in COVID-19. Generated by immunoSEQ multiplex PCR, the TCRdb table keeps only in-frame clones and is missing some. This sample has 150,000 to 200,000 clones; 75% to 85% occur once, and the top ten carry about 6.5%. The source of this sequence is a woman between 35 and 50 years old with COVID-19, enrolled during active disease. The sample consisted of peripheral blood.

The CDR3 loop is CASSQISGAPYNEQFF. CDR3 DNA: TGTGCCAGCAGCCAGATTAGCGGGGCCCCCTACAATGAGCAGTTCTTC. The V gene is TRBV5-4, the J gene TRBJ2-1; the match to TRBD2 covers 8 bases. Trimming took 4 bases from V and 2 from J; bases not matched to a gene: 8. This CDR3 comprises 16 residues. The germline V gene has CDR1 SGHNT and CDR2 YYREEE (reference sequence).